This TCR beta chain comes out of a study of somatic mutations in cytotoxic T cells in rheumatoid arthritis. The wider study: Patient blood (just under 31 ml EDTA) was drawn right after diagnosis, before any treatment. Flow sorting yielded some V beta antibody-stained T-cell populations at nearly 100% purity, among them V beta1+ cells sequenced for TCRB.

This CDR3 contains 15 residues. Germline V gives CDR1 MNHEY, CDR2 SMNVEV (reference sequence). V trimming: 4 bases; J trimming: 7 bases; junction bases outside the gene matches: 9. Study outcomes and limitations: The slightly lower representation of TRBV07 among rheumatoid arthritis patients did not undergo correction for multiple comparisons. Increasing age coincided with elevated CD8+ clonality among rheumatoid arthritis patients, though not among healthy controls.

Concerning this clone: Its antigen is still unknown.

Using immunoSEQ multiplex PCR, the repertoire was profiled, and TCRdb retains in-frame clones only, with some absent. The repertoire consists of tens of thousands of clones, with about 87% occurring once and the leading ten covering 9.4%. The chain has TRBV27 and TRBJ2-7; 11 positions agree with TRBD1. The specimen sequenced was CD8+ T cells sorted from blood. This TCR came from an adult with rheumatoid arthritis. The CDR3 DNA sequence: TGTGCCAGCAGTTCCCCGGGACAGGGGGTGAAGGAGCAGTACTTC. Protein sequence: CASSSPGQGVKEQYF.